One TCR beta chain is described in this entry. Its specificity is unknown. The entry originates in a study of cytomegalovirus exposure and HLA in healthy donors. Study results and limitations: Some public TCRs appeared in many individuals, while most sequences were rare.

V lost 3 bases and J 12 bases, leaving 17 bases between the germline ends. The CDR3 contains 13 residues. Per germline, CDR1 MNHNS and CDR2 SASEGT. Amplification used 60 Vbeta primers and 13 Jbeta primers. Data came from immunoSEQ multiplex PCR; TCRdb stores just in-frame clones and leaves some out. The data contain approximately 70,000 clones, around 76% of them singletons. This receptor was taken from a woman between 25 and 40 years old in good health and CMV-seropositive. The genes are TRBV6-1 and TRBJ1-1, with TRBD1 as a possible D gene (6 bases). Specimen: PBMCs. In nucleotides, the CDR3 is TGTGCCAGCAGTGAGGCAGGGGCCATGTATTCTTTCTTT. Translation gives CASSEAGAMYSFF.